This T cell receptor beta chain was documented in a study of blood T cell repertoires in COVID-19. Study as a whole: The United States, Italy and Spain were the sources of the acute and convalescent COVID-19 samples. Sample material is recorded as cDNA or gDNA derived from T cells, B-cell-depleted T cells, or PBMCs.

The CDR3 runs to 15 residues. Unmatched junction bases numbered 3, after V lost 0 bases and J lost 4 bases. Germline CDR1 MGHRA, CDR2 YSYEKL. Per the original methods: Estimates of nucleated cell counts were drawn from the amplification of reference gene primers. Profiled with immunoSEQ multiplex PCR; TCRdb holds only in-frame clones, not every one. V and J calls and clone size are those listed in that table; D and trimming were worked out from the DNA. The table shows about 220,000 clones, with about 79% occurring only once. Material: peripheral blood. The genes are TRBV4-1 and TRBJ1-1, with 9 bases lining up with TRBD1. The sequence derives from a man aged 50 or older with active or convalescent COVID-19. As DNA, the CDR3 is TGCGCCAGCAGCCAAGATCCGACAGGGGGCACTGAAGCTTTCTTT. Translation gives CASSQDPTGGTEAFF.